One sample yielded the 27 T cell receptor beta chains listed below, sequenced in a study of identical twins. In TCRdb, the 5' RACE reads were re-called with MiXCR into one record per CDR3 protein. Altogether 700,000 to 950,000 distinct CDR3 sequences are present, over 9% being singletons, with the ten largest covering 1.5% to 2%. This sample also belongs to another study, concerning yellow fever vaccine responses in identical twins.

The sequencing input was PBMCs. These receptors all stem from a woman younger than 30 in good health.

This clonotype was detected many times. Here the CDR3 DNA reads TGTGCCAGCAGTAGAGGGACAGGGGTCTATGGCTACACCTTC. This encodes CASSRGTGVYGYTF. This chain connects TRBV12-3 or TRBV12-4 to TRBJ1-2; 10 bases fit TRBD1. Trimming took 5 bases from V and 4 from J; bases not matched to a gene: 4. This CDR3 comprises 14 residues.

This clonotype has a handful of counts. CDR3 in DNA: TGTGCCAGCAGTTTCACCAGACTCACAGATACGCAGTATTTT. It is translated as CASSFTRLTDTQYF. The chain links TRBV27 to TRBJ2-3; D not certain. Germline V gene lookup returns CDR1 MNHEY and CDR2 SMNVEV (reference sequence). The CDR3 length is 14 residues. V was clipped by 3 bases and J by 2 bases, with 9 bases between them.

This clonotype has only a few counts. The rearrangement uses TRBV2 and TRBJ2-1; D perhaps matches TRBD2 (5 bases). Trimming took 1 base from V and 12 from J, leaving 16 bases between them. From germline, CDR1 is SNHLY and CDR2 FYNNEI. CDR3 size: 14 residues. Here the CDR3 DNA reads TGTGCCAGCAGTGAAGGTACAGCTCCCCGGGGGCAGTTCTTC. Translation: CASSEGTAPRGQFF. Filled out from reference TRBV2 and TRBJ2-1, the complete variable domain reads EPEVTQTPSHQVTQMGQEVILRCVPISNHLYFYWYRQILGQKVEFLVSFYNNEISEKSEIFDDQFSVERPDGSNFTLKIRSTKLEDSAMYFCASSEGTAPRGQFFGPGTRLTVL.

V usage is TRBV5-1 and J usage is TRBJ2-3; 11 bases agree with TRBD1. Germline trimming cut 5 bases from V and 2 bases from J; bases unmatched to any gene: 1. The CDR3 length is 14 residues. Germline V gives CDR1 SGHRS, CDR2 YFSETQ. CDR3 region: CASRGQGATDTQYF. In nucleotides, the CDR3 is TGCGCCAGCAGAGGACAGGGGGCCACAGATACGCAGTATTTT.

V is TRBV25-1 and J is TRBJ2-6; 11 nucleotides agree with TRBD1. This CDR3 has 18 residues. Trimming took 4 bases from V and 2 from J; bases not matched to a gene: 7. Germline CDR1 is MGHDK and CDR2 is SYGVNS. The CDR3 spells CASSAKGQGGPGANVLTF. CDR3 nucleotides: TGTGCCAGCAGTGCGAAGGGACAGGGGGGCCCTGGGGCCAACGTCCTGACTTTC.

The chain recombines TRBV20-1 with TRBJ2-5; tentative D call: TRBD2 (5 bases). V was shortened by 1 base and J by 5 bases, with 14 bases between the two germline ends. The CDR3 contains 14 residues. The V gene's germline CDR1 is DFQATT and CDR2 SNEGSKA (reference sequence). This CDR3 is CSARVGLPGETQYF. CDR3 bases: TGCAGTGCTAGAGTTGGACTCCCGGGGGAGACCCAGTACTTC.

This clonotype has just a few counts. This rearrangement joins TRBV7-6 to TRBJ2-3; 9 bases line up with TRBD1. Germline V gives CDR1 SGHVS, CDR2 FNYEAQ. The CDR3 has 16 residues. J gave up 4 bases and V 1 base, and 6 bases lay outside the gene matches. CDR3 residues: CASSLGGDRASDTQYF. The DNA for the CDR3 is TGTGCCAGCAGCTTAGGAGGGGACAGGGCATCAGATACGCAGTATTTT.

The chain joins TRBV20-1 to TRBJ2-1, with TRBD2 matching over 14 bases. This CDR3 is 17 amino acids long. With V trimmed by 1 base and J by 0 bases, 2 bases remained unmatched. Germline CDR1 reads DFQATT; CDR2 reads SNEGSKA (reference sequence). CDR3 DNA sequence: TGCAGTGCTAGAGGGACTAGCGGGAGGAACTCCTACAATGAGCAGTTCTTC. Translation: CSARGTSGRNSYNEQFF.

J is TRBJ2-1 and V is TRBV29-1, with TRBD2 identical over 8 bases. The germline CDR1 and CDR2 sequences are SQVTM and ANQGSEA. Germline trimming cut 4 bases from V and 4 bases from J; bases unmatched to any gene: 3. The CDR3 consists of 13 residues. CDR3 sequence (DNA): TGCAGCGTTGTAGCGGGACTATACAATGAGCAGTTCTTC. Residues: CSVVAGLYNEQFF.

A few counts support this clonotype. This rearrangement joins TRBV7-9 to TRBJ2-1, with 8 bases that match TRBD2. In germline, CDR1 is SEHNR, CDR2 FQNEAQ (reference sequence). The CDR3 contains 15 residues. Trimming took 5 bases from V and 7 from J; bases not matched to a gene: 10. The CDR3 DNA reads TGTGCCAGCAGCCCTCAAACTAGCGGAAAGAATGAGCAGTTCTTC. It codes for CASSPQTSGKNEQFF.

This clonotype has ten or more counts. The V call is TRBV6-1, the J call TRBJ2-7, with D perhaps TRBD2 (6 bases). Germline V gives CDR1 MNHNS, CDR2 SASEGT. The V end lost 6 bases, the J end lost 7 bases, and 16 bases lay between the germline ends. CDR3 length equals 13 residues. The CDR3 loop reads CASSLGRLREQYF. The CDR3 region has the DNA TGTGCCAGCAGCCTGGGGAGGTTGAGGGAGCAGTACTTC.

The chain carries TRBV20-1 and TRBJ1-1, with TRBD1 as a possible D gene (6 bases). This CDR3 comprises 13 residues. The V gene lost 4 bases and the J gene lost 7 bases, with 16 bases spanning the gap. Germline V gives CDR1 DFQATT, CDR2 SNEGSKA (reference sequence). The CDR3 here is CSAKGGQADEAFF. The CDR3 nucleotides read TGCAGTGCTAAAGGGGGACAAGCCGATGAAGCTTTCTTT.

This clonotype was picked up a small number of times. V gene TRBV7-9 combines with J gene TRBJ2-5, with 10 positions matching TRBD1. The germline gives CDR1 SEHNR, CDR2 FQNEAQ (reference sequence). The trim removed 2 bases at V and 5 bases at J, leaving 8 bases unmatched. CDR3 length: 16 amino acids. For the CDR3, the DNA is TGTGCCAGCAGCTTACGGGGACAGGGGAACTGGGAGACCCAGTACTTC. Protein product: CASSLRGQGNWETQYF.

This clonotype has only a few counts. The chain couples TRBV10-2 to TRBJ2-1; 10 nucleotides agree with TRBD2. From germline, CDR1 is WSHSY and CDR2 SAAADI. The CDR3 runs to 15 residues. With V trimmed by 4 bases and J by 7 bases, 7 bases remained unmatched. The CDR3 spells CASSVERGGRNEQFF. CDR3 sequence (DNA): TGCGCCAGCAGTGTTGAGCGGGGGGGCCGGAATGAGCAGTTCTTC.

This clonotype was recorded a few times. This chain uses TRBV24-1 with TRBJ2-3, with D maybe TRBD2 (5 bases). V was clipped by 4 bases and J by 3 bases, with 10 bases between them. CDR1 and CDR2 (germline): KGHDR, SFDVKD. The CDR3 runs to 14 residues. The DNA of the CDR3 is TGTGCCACCAGTGACCCAGGAGGAACAGATACGCAGTATTTT. It translates to CATSDPGGTDTQYF.

Only a few counts were recorded for this clonotype. The CDR3 here is CASSLGGGTDNEQFF. CDR3 nucleotides: TGCGCCAGCAGCTTGGGGGGGGGTACCGACAATGAGCAGTTCTTC. The J gene is TRBJ2-1, the V gene TRBV5-1, with 7 bases fitting TRBD2. This CDR3 has 15 amino acids. J lost 5 bases, V lost 0 bases, and 5 bases had no gene match. The germline V gene encodes CDR1 SGHRS and CDR2 YFSETQ. Full variable domain (remainder filled in from reference TRBV5-1 and TRBJ2-1): KAGVTQTPRYLIKTRGQQVTLSCSPISGHRSVSWYQQTPGQGLQFLFEYFSETQRNKGNFPGRFSGRQFSNSRSEMNVSTLELGDSALYLCASSLGGGTDNEQFFGPGTRLTVL.

This clonotype has only a few counts. The gene calls are TRBV20-1 and TRBJ2-1; 12 bases fit TRBD2. CDR1 DFQATT and CDR2 SNEGSKA come from the germline V gene (reference sequence). CDR3 length equals 16 residues. With V trimmed by 1 base and J by 8 bases, 9 bases remained unmatched. Written as DNA, the CDR3 is TGCAGTGCTAGAGGGGCTAGCGGGAGGGCGATATATGAGCAGTTCTTC. This translates into CSARGASGRAIYEQFF.

About this clonotype itself: A much more abundant neighbour one base away suggests this may be a read error. The chain is built from TRBV3-1 and TRBJ1-1; D unresolved. V shed 4 bases and J shed 1 base, with 7 bases lying between them. This CDR3 has 13 residues. Per germline, CDR1 LGHDT and CDR2 YNNKEL (reference sequence). Written as DNA, the CDR3 is TGTGCCAGCAGCCCTAAAACGAACACTGAAGCTTTCTTT. Translated, it gives CASSPKTNTEAFF.

This clonotype was recorded once. One end of the junction is discordant with germline, which a read error may explain. J is TRBJ1-1 and V is TRBV2, with D uncertain. Germline values: CDR1 SNHLY, CDR2 FYNNEI. The length of the CDR3 is 17 residues. This CDR3 reads CTSSFNAQSGWDTEAFF. The CDR3 nucleotides read TGTACCAGCAGTTTCAATGCACAGTCGGGGTGGGACACTGAAGCTTTCTTT.

There are many counts of this clonotype. The chain uses TRBV11-2 and TRBJ2-1; 8 positions match TRBD1. V was pared by 5 bases and J by 5 bases, with 5 bases of the junction left unmatched. The CDR3 extends over 14 amino acids. Germline-derived CDR1 and CDR2 are SGHAT and FQNNGV. The CDR3 DNA is TGTGCCAGCAGCCCCCGGACAGGGAACAATGAGCAGTTCTTC. It specifies CASSPRTGNNEQFF.

There are a few counts of this clonotype. CDR3 nucleotide sequence: TGTGCCAGCAGCCACAGGGTTTCTACCTACAATGAGCAGTTCTTC. Translating it yields CASSHRVSTYNEQFF. This chain connects TRBV13 to TRBJ2-1, with TRBD1 as a possible D gene (6 bases). Looked up from germline, CDR1 is PRHDT and CDR2 is FYEKMQ (reference sequence). CDR3 length: 15 residues. With 5 bases removed from V and 2 bases from J, the gap between germline ends came to 13 bases.

V is TRBV7-6 and J is TRBJ2-6; D remains unclear. Germline assignment: CDR1 SGHVS and CDR2 FNYEAQ. The CDR3 totals 14 residues. The chain's CDR3 is CAISDQPGANVLTF. Written as DNA, the CDR3 is TGTGCTATCAGCGACCAGCCGGGGGCCAACGTCCTGACTTTC.

This clonotype was counted a few times. V usage is TRBV7-2 and J usage is TRBJ2-3; 8 bases map to TRBD2. J lost 8 bases, V lost 3 bases, and 7 bases had no gene match. The CDR3 is 14 amino acids. Per the germline V gene, CDR1 is SGHTA and CDR2 is FQGNSA. CDR3 sequence reads: CASSLAGGGGTQYF. In nucleotides, the CDR3 is TGTGCCAGCAGCTTGGCGGGGGGAGGTGGTACGCAGTATTTT.

This clonotype was recorded a few times. This rearrangement joins TRBV12-3 or TRBV12-4 to TRBJ2-1; tentative D call: TRBD1 (5 bases). The germline V and J ends were trimmed by 1 base and 8 bases, with 15 bases remaining between them. The CDR3 loop spans 15 amino acids. The CDR3 loop reads CASSLVLAGYYEQFF. In DNA form, the CDR3 reads TGTGCCAGCAGTTTAGTCTTGGCAGGGTACTATGAGCAGTTCTTC.

The V call is TRBV18, the J call TRBJ1-2, with D tentatively TRBD1 (5 bases). V was shortened by 0 bases and J by 6 bases, with 8 bases between the two germline ends. The CDR3 has 13 amino acids. The germline gives CDR1 KGHSH, CDR2 LQKENI. As DNA, the CDR3 is TGTGCCAGCTCACCACCGTCCAGGGATGGCTACACCTTC. Its translation: CASSPPSRDGYTF. The full variable domain, with the rest looked up from reference TRBV18 and TRBJ1-2, is NAGVMQNPRHLVRRRGQEARLRCSPMKGHSHVYWYRQLPEEGLKFMVYLQKENIIDESGMPKERFSAEFPKEGPSILRIQQVVRGDSAAYFCASSPPSRDGYTFGSGTRLTVV.

This clonotype was detected a few times. This chain uses TRBV10-3 with TRBJ2-7; TRBD1 agrees at 7 bases. The CDR3 sequence is 15 residues long. In germline, CDR1 is ENHRY, CDR2 SYGVKD. Unmatched junction bases numbered 7, after V lost 2 bases and J lost 3 bases. The DNA of the CDR3 is TGTGCCATCAGTGAGGGGGACAGTGGGATCTACGAGCAGTACTTC. It codes for CAISEGDSGIYEQYF.

This clonotype was seen more than once but under ten times. J is TRBJ2-5 and V is TRBV20-1, with 9 bases matching TRBD2. This CDR3 has 15 residues. V gave up 1 base and J gave up 2 bases; unmatched junction bases: 5. Germline-derived CDR1 and CDR2 are DFQATT and SNEGSKA (reference sequence). CDR3 amino acids: CSARGASGKQETQYF. In DNA, the CDR3 is TGCAGTGCTAGAGGGGCTAGCGGGAAACAAGAGACCCAGTACTTC.